A single sample gave rise to the 18 T cell receptor beta chains below, sequenced in a study of blood T cell repertoires in COVID-19. TCRdb's copy holds only in-frame clones and misses some; the assay was immunoSEQ multiplex PCR. The table has approximately 30,000 clones, 91% seen once. The sequenced material came from peripheral blood. The origin of the receptors is a human donor with active COVID-19. The donor label of this sample is uncertain.

The V call is TRBV7-8, the J call TRBJ1-6; 8 bases agree with TRBD1. The CDR3 has 18 residues. Trimming removed 1 base from V and 6 bases from J; junction bases left unmatched: 11. Germline lookup yields CDR1 SGHVS and CDR2 FQNEAQ. CDR3 DNA: TGTGCCAGCAGCTTAGGCGCAGGGGGCTTGAGGGGTAATTCACCCCTCCACTTT. This translates into CASSLGAGGLRGNSPLHF.

The J gene is TRBJ2-3, the V gene TRBV5-6, with D possibly TRBD2 on 5 matching bases. V lost 4 bases and J 6 bases, leaving 24 bases between the germline ends. The CDR3 is 17 amino acids. Germline CDR1 reads SGHDT; CDR2 reads YYEEEE. This CDR3 is CASSRIPRTRTPDTQYF. CDR3 nucleotide sequence: TGTGCCAGCAGCCGTATCCCCCGGACTCGCACACCCGATACGCAGTATTTT. The complete variable domain, with remaining parts taken from reference TRBV5-6 and TRBJ2-3, reads DAGVTQSPTHLIKTRGQQVTLRCSPKSGHDTVSWYQQALGQGPQFIFQYYEEEERQRGNFPDRFSGHQFPNYSSELNVNALLLGDSALYLCASSRIPRTRTPDTQYFGPGTRLTVL.

V gene TRBV7-2 combines with J gene TRBJ2-1; 12 bases agree with TRBD2. There are 16 residues in the CDR3. Germline V CDR1 and CDR2: SGHTA, FQGNSA. Losses at the gene ends were 5 bases for V and 3 bases for J; bases not matched to a gene: 5. Here the CDR3 DNA reads TGTGCCAGCAGCACACAGACTAGCGGGGGCTACAATGAGCAGTTCTTC. This encodes CASSTQTSGGYNEQFF. Together with reference TRBV7-2 and TRBJ2-1, the CDR3 gives the full variable domain: GAGVSQSPSNKVTEKGKDVELRCDPISGHTALYWYRQSLGQGLEFLIYFQGNSAPDKSGLPSDRFSAERTGGSVSTLTIQRTQQEDSAVYLCASSTQTSGGYNEQFFGPGTRLTVL.

The V gene is TRBV5-5, the J gene TRBJ1-2; perhaps TRBD1 as D (5 bases). The CDR3 has 17 residues. CDR1 and CDR2 (germline): SGHKS, YYEKEE (reference sequence). V lost 4 bases to trimming and J lost 0 bases, with 19 bases between them. CDR3 protein: CASSPGATQWPNYGYTF. CDR3 sequence (DNA): TGTGCCAGCAGCCCTGGGGCAACTCAGTGGCCTAACTATGGCTACACCTTC. The whole variable domain, remainder taken from reference TRBV5-5 and TRBJ1-2, is DAGVTQSPTHLIKTRGQQVTLRCSPISGHKSVSWYQQVLGQGPQFIFQYYEKEERGRGNFPDRFSARQFPNYSSELNVNALLLGDSALYLCASSPGATQWPNYGYTFGSGTRLTVV.

The chain combines TRBV4-3 with TRBJ2-3, with D perhaps TRBD1 (5 bases). Trimming left V 0 bases short and J 6 bases short, with 19 bases between. The CDR3 length is 17 residues. Germline lookup yields CDR1 LGHNA and CDR2 YSLEER. CDR3 sequence: CASSQDRGSALSDTQYF. The CDR3 nucleotides read TGCGCCAGCAGCCAAGATAGGGGCAGTGCCTTAAGTGATACGCAGTATTTT.

This chain uses TRBV11-2 with TRBJ2-2, with D unclear. Per germline, CDR1 SGHAT and CDR2 FQNNGV. The V end was cut by 1 base, the J end by 3 bases, with 6 bases between. The CDR3 runs to 14 residues. CDR3 DNA: TGTGCCAGCAGCTTAGCCCCATACACCGGGGAGCTGTTTTTT. Residues: CASSLAPYTGELFF.

The V gene is TRBV30, the J gene TRBJ2-2; 13 bases agree with TRBD2. This CDR3 is 16 amino acids long. Germline V gives CDR1 GTSNPN, CDR2 SVGIG (reference sequence). V shed 7 bases and J 5 bases; nucleotides not matched to a gene: 10. CDR3 sequence reads: CASNPGLAGRTGELFF. Here the CDR3 DNA reads TGTGCCTCCAACCCGGGACTAGCGGGAAGAACCGGGGAGCTGTTTTTT.

The chain recombines TRBV27 with TRBJ2-7; TRBD1 matches at 9 bases. Germline-derived CDR1 and CDR2 are MNHEY and SMNVEV (reference sequence). With 4 bases clipped from V and 4 bases from J, the junction kept 5 bases outside the gene matches. The CDR3 sequence is 14 residues long. CDR3 loop: CASSWGQGGYEQYF. For the CDR3, the DNA is TGTGCCAGCAGTTGGGGACAGGGTGGATACGAGCAGTACTTC.

The V and J genes are TRBV6-5 and TRBJ1-5; D might be TRBD1 (5 bases). CDR1 is MNHEY, CDR2 SVGAGI, per germline. The CDR3 sequence is 14 residues long. Trimming removed 6 bases at V and 9 bases at J, with 18 bases between. The CDR3 nucleotides are TGTGCCAGCAGCCCGGACATGAAAGGGGTGCCCCAGCATTTT. Amino acids: CASSPDMKGVPQHF.

The V call is TRBV6-2 or TRBV6-3, the J call TRBJ2-7; D possibly corresponds to TRBD1 (5 bases). This CDR3 region has 12 residues. V was clipped by 5 bases and J by 6 bases, with 11 bases between them. From germline, CDR1 is MNHEY and CDR2 SVGEGT. CDR3 region: CASSTRRGEQYF. The CDR3 coding sequence is TGTGCCAGCAGTACGAGAAGGGGCGAGCAGTACTTC.

This rearrangement joins TRBV28 to TRBJ1-2; possibly TRBD1 for D (6 bases). V gave up 5 bases and J gave up 5 bases, with 12 bases separating them. The germline gives CDR1 MDHEN, CDR2 SYDVKM. There are 13 residues in the CDR3. CDR3 in amino acids: CASSRQVAYGYTF. The CDR3 bases are TGTGCCAGCAGTCGACAGGTCGCGTATGGCTACACCTTC.

J is TRBJ2-7 and V is TRBV7-6; a weak D match, TRBD1 (5 bases). The germline V gene has CDR1 SGHVS and CDR2 FNYEAQ. V was cut by 1 base and J by 0 bases, with 13 bases left in between. This CDR3 has 16 residues. CDR3 sequence: CASSLVGAVSSYEQYF. DNA for the CDR3: TGTGCCAGCAGCTTAGTTGGGGCGGTAAGCTCCTACGAGCAGTACTTC.

The chain employs TRBV20-1 and TRBJ2-7; 10 bases are shared with TRBD1. This CDR3 is 16 amino acids long. The germline gives CDR1 DFQATT, CDR2 SNEGSKA (reference sequence). V shed 3 bases, J shed 2 bases, and the junction held 10 bases outside the gene matches. The CDR3 reads CSASRGEGTGAYEQYF. The CDR3 DNA is TGCAGTGCTAGTCGGGGGGAGGGGACAGGGGCCTACGAGCAGTACTTC.

V is TRBV6-6 and J is TRBJ1-3; D is uncertain. CDR3 size: 14 residues. V lost 4 bases, J lost 4 bases, and 11 bases lay in between. CDR1 and CDR2 (germline): MNHNY, SVGAGI (reference sequence). The chain's CDR3 is CASSSTPGGNTIYF. The CDR3 DNA sequence: TGTGCCAGCAGTTCGACACCCGGAGGAAACACCATATATTTT.

The rearrangement links TRBV11-2 to TRBJ2-3; 10 bases map to TRBD2. Germline V gives CDR1 SGHAT, CDR2 FQNNGV. The CDR3 extends over 17 amino acids. The V and J ends lost 2 bases and 1 base, in that order; junction bases with no gene match: 6. The CDR3 is CASSLLGLAGGTDTQYF. The CDR3 region has the DNA TGTGCCAGCAGCTTACTTGGGCTAGCGGGGGGCACAGATACGCAGTATTTT.

The chain has TRBV5-5 and TRBJ1-2; TRBD1 aligns across 7 bases. After removal of 6 bases from V and 7 bases from J, the junction contained 15 bases not matched to a gene. Germline V gene sequence: CDR1 SGHKS, CDR2 YYEKEE (reference sequence). The CDR3 is 15 residues long. The CDR3 sequence is CASTFATGSAAGYTF. The CDR3 region has the DNA TGTGCCAGCACCTTCGCGACAGGGAGTGCGGCTGGCTACACCTTC.

J is TRBJ1-3 and V is TRBV4-1; 8 nucleotides match TRBD1. The trim removed 2 bases at V and 0 bases at J, leaving 6 bases unmatched. CDR1 MGHRA and CDR2 YSYEKL come from the germline V gene. CDR3 length: 17 amino acids. CDR3 DNA sequence: TGCGCCAGCAGCCAATCACTTGGACAGGGCTCTGGAAACACCATATATTTT. Its translation: CASSQSLGQGSGNTIYF.

V gene TRBV19 combines with J gene TRBJ1-1; D is perhaps TRBD1 (6 bases). The CDR3 covers 17 residues. The germline V gene has CDR1 LNHDA and CDR2 SQIVND (reference sequence). Trimming cost V 4 bases and J 0 bases, with 18 bases left between them. DNA for the CDR3: TGTGCCAGTAGTACCTCAGGGGCAGGACCTATGAACACTGAAGCTTTCTTT. As protein: CASSTSGAGPMNTEAFF.